This T cell receptor (beta chain) derives from a study of CD8+CD57+ T cells in acquired aplastic anemia. CDR1 is MDHEN and CDR2 is SYDVKM in the germline V gene. V gave up 6 bases and J gave up 1 base, with 10 bases separating them. This CDR3 spans 15 amino acids. This clonotype was seen more than once but under ten times. Profiles of TCR beta VDJ and CDR3 were generated from a genomic DNA template. Using its own MiXCR run on the reads, TCRdb lists one record per CDR3 protein. The table has 400,000 to 500,000 distinct CDR3 sequences, about two thirds seen once. Sequencing was performed on sorted CD4+, CD8+, or CD8+CD57+ T cells (not recorded which) from PBMCs. V is TRBV28 and J is TRBJ1-6; D is uncertain. This receptor was obtained from a human donor in good health, serving as a control. The CDR3: CASSLDESYNSPLHF. CDR3 nucleotide sequence: TGTGCCAGCAGCTTGGATGAATCCTATAATTCACCCCTCCACTTT.